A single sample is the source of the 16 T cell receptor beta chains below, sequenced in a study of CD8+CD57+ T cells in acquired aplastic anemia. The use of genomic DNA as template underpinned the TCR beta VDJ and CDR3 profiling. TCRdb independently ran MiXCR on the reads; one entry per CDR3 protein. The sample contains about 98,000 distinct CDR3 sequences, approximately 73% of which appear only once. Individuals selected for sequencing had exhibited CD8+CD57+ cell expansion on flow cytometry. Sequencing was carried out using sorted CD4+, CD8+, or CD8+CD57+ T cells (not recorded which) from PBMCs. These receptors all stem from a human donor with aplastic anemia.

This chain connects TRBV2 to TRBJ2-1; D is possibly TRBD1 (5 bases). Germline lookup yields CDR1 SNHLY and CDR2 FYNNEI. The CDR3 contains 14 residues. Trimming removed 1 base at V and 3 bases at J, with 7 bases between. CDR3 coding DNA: TGTGCCAGCAGTGAAGGACAGATCTACAATGAGCAGTTCTTC. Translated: CASSEGQIYNEQFF.

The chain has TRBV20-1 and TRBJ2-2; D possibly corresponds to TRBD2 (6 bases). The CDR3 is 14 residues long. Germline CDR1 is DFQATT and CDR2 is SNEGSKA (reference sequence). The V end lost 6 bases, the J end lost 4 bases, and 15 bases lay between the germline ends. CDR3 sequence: CSAPGRDRTGELFF. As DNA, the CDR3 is TGCAGTGCCCCGGGGCGGGATCGCACCGGGGAGCTGTTTTTT.

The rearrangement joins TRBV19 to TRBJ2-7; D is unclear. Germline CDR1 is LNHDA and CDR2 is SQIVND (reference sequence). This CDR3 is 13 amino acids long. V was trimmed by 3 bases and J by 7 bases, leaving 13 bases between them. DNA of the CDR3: TGTGCCAGTAGTATGACGGACCTGCGGGAGCAGTACTTC. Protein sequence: CASSMTDLREQYF.

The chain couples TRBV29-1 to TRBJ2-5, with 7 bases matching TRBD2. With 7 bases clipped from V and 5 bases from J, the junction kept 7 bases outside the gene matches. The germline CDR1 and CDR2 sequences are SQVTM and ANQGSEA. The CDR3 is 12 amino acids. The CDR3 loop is CSGGLGYETQYF. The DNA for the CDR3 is TGCAGCGGTGGACTAGGGTACGAGACCCAGTACTTC.

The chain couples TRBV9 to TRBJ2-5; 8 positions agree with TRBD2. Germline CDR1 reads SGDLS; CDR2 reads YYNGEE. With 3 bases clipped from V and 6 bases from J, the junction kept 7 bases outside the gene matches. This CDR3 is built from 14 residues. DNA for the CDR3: TGTGCCAGCAGCGCATCTAGCGGGTCGCAGACCCAGTACTTC. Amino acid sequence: CASSASSGSQTQYF.

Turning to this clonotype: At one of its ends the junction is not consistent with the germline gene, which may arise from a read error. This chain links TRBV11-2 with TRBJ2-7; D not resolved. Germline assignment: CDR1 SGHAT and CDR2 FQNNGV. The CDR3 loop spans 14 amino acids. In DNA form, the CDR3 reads TGTGCCAGCAGCCCCAGCAGCGACTCCTACGAGCAGTGCTTC. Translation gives CASSPSSDSYEQCF.

CDR3 region: CASREGGNYGYTF. The CDR3 DNA is TGTGCCAGCAGAGAAGGGGGTAACTATGGCTACACCTTC. The chain carries TRBV25-1 and TRBJ1-2; a possible D gene is TRBD1 (6 bases). The CDR3 contains 13 residues. Germline loops: CDR1 MGHDK, CDR2 SYGVNS. The V end lost 6 bases, the J end lost 1 base, and 9 bases lay between the germline ends.

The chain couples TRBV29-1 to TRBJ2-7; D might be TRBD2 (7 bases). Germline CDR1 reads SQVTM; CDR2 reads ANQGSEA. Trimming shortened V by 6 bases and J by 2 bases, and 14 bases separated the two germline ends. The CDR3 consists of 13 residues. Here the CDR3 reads CSVRRGRAYEQYF. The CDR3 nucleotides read TGCAGCGTAAGGAGGGGGAGGGCCTACGAGCAGTACTTC.

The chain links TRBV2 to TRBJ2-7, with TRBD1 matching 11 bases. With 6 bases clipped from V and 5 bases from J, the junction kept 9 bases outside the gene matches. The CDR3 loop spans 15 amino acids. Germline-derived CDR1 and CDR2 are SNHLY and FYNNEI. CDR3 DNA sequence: TGTGCCAGCAGCTACGGGACAGGGGGGGTGGACGAGCAGTACTTC. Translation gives CASSYGTGGVDEQYF.

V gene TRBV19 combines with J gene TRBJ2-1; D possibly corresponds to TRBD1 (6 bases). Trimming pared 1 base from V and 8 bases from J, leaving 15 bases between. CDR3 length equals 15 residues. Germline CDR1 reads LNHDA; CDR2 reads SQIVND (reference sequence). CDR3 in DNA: TGTGCCAGTAGTATAGGCAGGGGTCCCCAAGATGAGCAGTTCTTC. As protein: CASSIGRGPQDEQFF.

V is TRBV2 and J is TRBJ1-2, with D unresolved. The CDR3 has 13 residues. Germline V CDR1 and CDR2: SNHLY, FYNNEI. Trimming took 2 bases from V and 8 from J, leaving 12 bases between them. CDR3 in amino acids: CASSETAGRGYTF. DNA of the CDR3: TGTGCCAGCAGTGAAACGGCGGGGAGAGGCTACACCTTC. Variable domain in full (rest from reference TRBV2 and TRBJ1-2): EPEVTQTPSHQVTQMGQEVILRCVPISNHLYFYWYRQILGQKVEFLVSFYNNEISEKSEIFDDQFSVERPDGSNFTLKIRSTKLEDSAMYFCASSETAGRGYTFGSGTRLTVV.

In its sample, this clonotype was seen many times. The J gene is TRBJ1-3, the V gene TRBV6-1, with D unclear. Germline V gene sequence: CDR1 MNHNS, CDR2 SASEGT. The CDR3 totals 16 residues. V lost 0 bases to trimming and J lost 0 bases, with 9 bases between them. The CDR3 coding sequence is TGTGCCAGCAGTGAAGCGGACGGAAGCTCTGGAAACACCATATATTTT. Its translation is CASSEADGSSGNTIYF.

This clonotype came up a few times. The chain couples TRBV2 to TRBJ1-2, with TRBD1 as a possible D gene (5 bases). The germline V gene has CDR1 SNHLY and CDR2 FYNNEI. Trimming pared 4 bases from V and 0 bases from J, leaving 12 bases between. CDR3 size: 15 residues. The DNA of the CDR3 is TGTGCCAGCAGTGGGGGCCCAGGCTCTAACTATGGCTACACCTTC. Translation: CASSGGPGSNYGYTF.

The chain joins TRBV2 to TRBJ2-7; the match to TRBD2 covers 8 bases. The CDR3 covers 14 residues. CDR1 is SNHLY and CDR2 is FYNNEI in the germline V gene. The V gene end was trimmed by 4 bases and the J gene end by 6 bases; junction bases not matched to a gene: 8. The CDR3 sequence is CASSASGSRIEQYF. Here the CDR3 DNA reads TGTGCCAGCAGTGCAAGCGGGAGTCGAATCGAGCAGTACTTC.

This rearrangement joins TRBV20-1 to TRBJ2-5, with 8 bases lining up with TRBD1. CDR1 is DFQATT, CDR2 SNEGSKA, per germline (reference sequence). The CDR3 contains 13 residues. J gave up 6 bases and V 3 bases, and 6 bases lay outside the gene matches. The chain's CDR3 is CSASLQGGKTQYF. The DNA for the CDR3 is TGCAGTGCTAGTTTACAGGGGGGAAAGACCCAGTACTTC.

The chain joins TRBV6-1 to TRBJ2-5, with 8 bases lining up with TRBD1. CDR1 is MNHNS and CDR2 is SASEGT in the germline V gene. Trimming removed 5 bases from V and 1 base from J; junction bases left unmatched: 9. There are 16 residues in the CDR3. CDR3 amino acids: CASSQDRDPSQETQYF. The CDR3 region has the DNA TGTGCCAGCAGTCAGGACAGGGACCCCTCCCAAGAGACCCAGTACTTC.